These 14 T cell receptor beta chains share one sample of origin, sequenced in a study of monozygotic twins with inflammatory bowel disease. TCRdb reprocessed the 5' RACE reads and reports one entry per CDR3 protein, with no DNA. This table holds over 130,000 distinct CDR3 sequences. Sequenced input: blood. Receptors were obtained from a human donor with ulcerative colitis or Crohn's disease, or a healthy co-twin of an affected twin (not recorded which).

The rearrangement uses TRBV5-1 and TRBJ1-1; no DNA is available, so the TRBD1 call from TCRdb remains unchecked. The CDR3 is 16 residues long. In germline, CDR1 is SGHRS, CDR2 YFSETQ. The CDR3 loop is CASSLATGGMVTEAFF.

CDR3 amino acids: CASRNLAGGAGSEQFF. This chain links TRBV6-1 with TRBJ2-1; TCRdb gives TRBD2 as the D gene, but with no DNA this cannot be confirmed. This CDR3 has 16 residues. CDR1 is MNHNS, CDR2 SASEGT, per germline.

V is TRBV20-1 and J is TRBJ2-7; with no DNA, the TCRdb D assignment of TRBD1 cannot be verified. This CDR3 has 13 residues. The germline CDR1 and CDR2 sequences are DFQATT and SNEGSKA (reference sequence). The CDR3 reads CSAPGVGGYEQYF.

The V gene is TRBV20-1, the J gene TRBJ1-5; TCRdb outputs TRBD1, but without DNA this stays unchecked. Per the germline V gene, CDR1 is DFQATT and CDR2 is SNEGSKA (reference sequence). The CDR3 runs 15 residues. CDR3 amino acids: CSAPKTGSDNQPQHF.

The CDR3: CASSRRTFTGGNEQFF. This chain links TRBV7-6 with TRBJ2-1; TCRdb designates TRBD1, a call that cannot be tested without DNA. There are 16 residues in the CDR3. Germline V lookup: CDR1 SGHVS, CDR2 FNYEAQ.

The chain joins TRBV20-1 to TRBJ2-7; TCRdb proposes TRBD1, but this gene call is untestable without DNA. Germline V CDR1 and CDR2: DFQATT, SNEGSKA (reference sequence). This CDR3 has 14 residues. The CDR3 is CSAQTHRGRNEQYF.

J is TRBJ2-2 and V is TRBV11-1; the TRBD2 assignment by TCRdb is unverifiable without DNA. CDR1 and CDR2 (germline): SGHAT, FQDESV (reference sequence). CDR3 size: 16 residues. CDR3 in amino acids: CASSLAGGRHTGELFF.

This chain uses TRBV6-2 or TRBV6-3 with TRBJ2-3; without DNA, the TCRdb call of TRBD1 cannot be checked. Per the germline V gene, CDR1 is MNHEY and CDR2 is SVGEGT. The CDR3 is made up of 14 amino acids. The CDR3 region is CASSYWAGTDTQYF.

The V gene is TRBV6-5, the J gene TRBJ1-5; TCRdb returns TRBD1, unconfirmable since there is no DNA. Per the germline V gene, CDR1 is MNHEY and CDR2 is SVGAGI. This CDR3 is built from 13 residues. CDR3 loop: CASSRTGNQPQHF.

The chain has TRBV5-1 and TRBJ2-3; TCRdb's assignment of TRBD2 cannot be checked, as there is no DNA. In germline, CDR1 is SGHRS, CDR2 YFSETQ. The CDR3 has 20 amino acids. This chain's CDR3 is CASSLVGTSGGPRWTDTQYF.

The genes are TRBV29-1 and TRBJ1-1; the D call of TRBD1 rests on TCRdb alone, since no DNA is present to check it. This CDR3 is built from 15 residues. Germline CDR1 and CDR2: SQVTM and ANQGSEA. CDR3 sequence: CNCAGGWGMNTEAFF.

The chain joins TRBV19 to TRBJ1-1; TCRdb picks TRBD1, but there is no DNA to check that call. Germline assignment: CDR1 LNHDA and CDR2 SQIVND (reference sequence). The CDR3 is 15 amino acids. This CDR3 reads CASSIGTAANTEAFF.

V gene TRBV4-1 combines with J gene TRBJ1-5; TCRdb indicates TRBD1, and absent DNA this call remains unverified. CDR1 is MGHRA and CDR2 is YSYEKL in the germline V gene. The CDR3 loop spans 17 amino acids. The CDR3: CASSQTEGQGAGQPQHF.

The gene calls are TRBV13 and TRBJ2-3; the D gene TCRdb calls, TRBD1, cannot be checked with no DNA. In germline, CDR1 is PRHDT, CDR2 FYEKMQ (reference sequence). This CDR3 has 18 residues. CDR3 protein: CASSFRSNGGAPSDTQYF.